This T cell receptor (beta chain) was sequenced in a study of CD8+ T cells in alopecia areata. RNA was extracted and reverse transcribed into cDNA as the sequencing template. Libraries were prepared by immunoSEQ multiplex PCR; TCRdb keeps only in-frame clonotypes and omits some of them. The sample lists approximately 210,000 clones, under 70% occurring once. Treatment indicated: oral pan-JAK inhibitor, 5-10 mg twice daily. Cell sorting on a FACSAria was used to separate CD4+ and CD8+ T cells from the PBMCs. The source of this sequence is a human donor with alopecia areata. The sequenced sample was CD4+ T cells sorted from blood, obtained at week 4, from a patient treated with tofacitinib.

The CDR3 bases are TGTGCCAGCAGCGTGGCCGGGACAGGGGGCGAGCAGTACTTC. Its translation is CASSVAGTGGEQYF. V usage is TRBV7-2 and J usage is TRBJ2-7, with TRBD1 matching over 11 bases. J was trimmed by 6 bases and V by 5 bases; bases with no gene match: 6. The CDR3 length is 14 residues. The germline gives CDR1 SGHTA, CDR2 FQGNSA. The whole variable domain, filled in from reference TRBV7-2 and TRBJ2-7, reads GAGVSQSPSNKVTEKGKDVELRCDPISGHTALYWYRQSLGQGLEFLIYFQGNSAPDKSGLPSDRFSAERTGGSVSTLTIQRTQQEDSAVYLCASSVAGTGGEQYFGPGTRLTVT.